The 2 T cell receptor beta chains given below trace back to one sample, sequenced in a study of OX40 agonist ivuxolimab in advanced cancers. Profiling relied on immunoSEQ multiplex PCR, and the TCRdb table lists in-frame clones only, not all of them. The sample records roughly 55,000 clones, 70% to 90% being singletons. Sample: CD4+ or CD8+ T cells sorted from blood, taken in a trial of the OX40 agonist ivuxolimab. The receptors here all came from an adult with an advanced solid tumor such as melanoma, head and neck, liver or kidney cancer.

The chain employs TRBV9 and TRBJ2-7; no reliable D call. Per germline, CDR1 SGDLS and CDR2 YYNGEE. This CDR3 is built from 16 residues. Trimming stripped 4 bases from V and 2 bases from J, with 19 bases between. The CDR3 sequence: CASSPSNGQVAYEQYF. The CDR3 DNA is TGTGCCAGCAGCCCTTCCAATGGGCAGGTAGCCTACGAGCAGTACTTC.

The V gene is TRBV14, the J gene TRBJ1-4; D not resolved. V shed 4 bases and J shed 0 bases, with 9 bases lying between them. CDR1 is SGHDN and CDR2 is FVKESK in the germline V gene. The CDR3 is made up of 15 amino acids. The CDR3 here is CASSPHSATNEKLFF. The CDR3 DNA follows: TGTGCCAGCAGCCCCCATTCTGCAACTAATGAAAAACTGTTTTTT.